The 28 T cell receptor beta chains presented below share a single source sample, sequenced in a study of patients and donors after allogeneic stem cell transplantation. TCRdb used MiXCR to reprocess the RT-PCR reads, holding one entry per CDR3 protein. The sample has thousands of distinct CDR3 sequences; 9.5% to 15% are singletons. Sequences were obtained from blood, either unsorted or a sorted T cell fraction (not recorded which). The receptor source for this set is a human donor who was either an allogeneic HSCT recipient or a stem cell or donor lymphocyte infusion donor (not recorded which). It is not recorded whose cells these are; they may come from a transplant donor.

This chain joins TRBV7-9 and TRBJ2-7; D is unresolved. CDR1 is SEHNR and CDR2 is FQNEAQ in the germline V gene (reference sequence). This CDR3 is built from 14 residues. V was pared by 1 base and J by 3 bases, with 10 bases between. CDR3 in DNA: TGTGCCAGCAGCTTAGAACCACCAAACTACGAGCAGTACTTC. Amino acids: CASSLEPPNYEQYF.

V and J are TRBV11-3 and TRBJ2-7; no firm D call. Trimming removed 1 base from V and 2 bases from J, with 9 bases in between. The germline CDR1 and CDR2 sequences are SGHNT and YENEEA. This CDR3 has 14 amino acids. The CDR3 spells CASSLGDKTYEQYV. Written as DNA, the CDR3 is TGTGCCAGCAGCTTAGGGGATAAGACCTACGAGCAGTACGTC.

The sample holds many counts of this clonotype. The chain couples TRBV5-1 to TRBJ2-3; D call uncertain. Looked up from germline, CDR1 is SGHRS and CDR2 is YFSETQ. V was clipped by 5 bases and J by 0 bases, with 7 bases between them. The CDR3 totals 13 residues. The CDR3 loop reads CASRTTSTDTQYF. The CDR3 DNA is TGCGCCAGCAGAACAACGAGCACAGATACGCAGTATTTT.

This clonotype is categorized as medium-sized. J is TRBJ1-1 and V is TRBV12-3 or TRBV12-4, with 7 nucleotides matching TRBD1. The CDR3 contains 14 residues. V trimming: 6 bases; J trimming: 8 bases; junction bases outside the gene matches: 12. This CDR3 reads CASRIRDRSSEAFF. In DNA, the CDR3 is TGTGCCAGCAGAATCCGGGACAGATCATCCGAAGCTTTCTTT.

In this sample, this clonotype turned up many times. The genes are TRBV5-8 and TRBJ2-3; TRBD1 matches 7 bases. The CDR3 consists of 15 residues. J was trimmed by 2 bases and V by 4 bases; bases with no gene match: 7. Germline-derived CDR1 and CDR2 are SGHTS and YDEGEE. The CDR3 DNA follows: TGTGCCAGCAGCCCGACAGGGTATTCCACAGATACGCAGTATTTT. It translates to CASSPTGYSTDTQYF.

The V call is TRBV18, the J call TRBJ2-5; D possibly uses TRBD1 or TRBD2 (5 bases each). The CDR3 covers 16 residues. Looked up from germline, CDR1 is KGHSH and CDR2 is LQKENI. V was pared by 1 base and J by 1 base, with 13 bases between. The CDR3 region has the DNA TGTGCCAGCTCACCACGAGGGAGACAGAGCCAAGAGACCCAGTACTTC. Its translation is CASSPRGRQSQETQYF.

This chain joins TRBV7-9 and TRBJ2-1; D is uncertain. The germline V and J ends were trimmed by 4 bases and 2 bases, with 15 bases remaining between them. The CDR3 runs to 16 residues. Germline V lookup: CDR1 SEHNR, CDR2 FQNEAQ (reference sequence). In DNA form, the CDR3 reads TGTGCCAGCAGCTCTCAAGGCCCCTCCCCCTACAATGAGCAGTTCTTC. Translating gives CASSSQGPSPYNEQFF.

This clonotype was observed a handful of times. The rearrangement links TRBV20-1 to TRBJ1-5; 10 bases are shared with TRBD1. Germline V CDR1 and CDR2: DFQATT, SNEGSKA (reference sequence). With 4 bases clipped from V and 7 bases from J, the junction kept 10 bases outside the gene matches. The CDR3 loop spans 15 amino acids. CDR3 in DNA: TGCAGTGCTATAGACAGGGGGCGGGTCACGCAGCCCCAGCATTTT. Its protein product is CSAIDRGRVTQPQHF.

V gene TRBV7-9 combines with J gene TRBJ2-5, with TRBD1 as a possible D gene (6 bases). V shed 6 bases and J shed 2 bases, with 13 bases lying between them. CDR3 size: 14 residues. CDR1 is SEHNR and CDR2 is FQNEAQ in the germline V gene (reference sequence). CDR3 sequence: CASRPTGYQETQYF. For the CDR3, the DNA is TGTGCCAGCAGACCCACAGGGTATCAAGAGACCCAGTACTTC.

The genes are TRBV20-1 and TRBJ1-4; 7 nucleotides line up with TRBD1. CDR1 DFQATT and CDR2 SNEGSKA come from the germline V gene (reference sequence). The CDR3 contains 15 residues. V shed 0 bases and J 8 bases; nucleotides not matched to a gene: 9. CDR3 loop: CSARDRSQGGEKLFF. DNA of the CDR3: TGCAGTGCTAGAGATCGATCCCAGGGGGGAGAAAAACTGTTTTTT.

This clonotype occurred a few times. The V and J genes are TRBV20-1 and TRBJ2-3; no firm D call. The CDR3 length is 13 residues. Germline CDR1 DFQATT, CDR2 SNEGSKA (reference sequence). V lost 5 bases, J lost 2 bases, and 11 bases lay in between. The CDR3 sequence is CSALFRATDTQYF. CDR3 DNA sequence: TGCAGTGCTCTTTTTCGGGCCACAGATACGCAGTATTTT.

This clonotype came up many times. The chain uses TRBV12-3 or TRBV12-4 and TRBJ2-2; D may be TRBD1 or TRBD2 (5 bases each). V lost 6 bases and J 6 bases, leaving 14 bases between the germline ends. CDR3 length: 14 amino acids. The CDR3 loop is CASSPGTASGELFF. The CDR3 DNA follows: TGTGCCAGCAGCCCGGGGACCGCTTCCGGGGAGCTGTTTTTT.

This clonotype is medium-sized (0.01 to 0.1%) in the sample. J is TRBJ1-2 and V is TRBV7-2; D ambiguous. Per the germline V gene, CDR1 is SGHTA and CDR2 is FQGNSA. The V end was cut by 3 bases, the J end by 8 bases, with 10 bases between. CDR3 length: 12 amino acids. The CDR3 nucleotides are TGTGCCAGCAGCTTGGAACCCTGGGGCTACACCTTC. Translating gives CASSLEPWGYTF.

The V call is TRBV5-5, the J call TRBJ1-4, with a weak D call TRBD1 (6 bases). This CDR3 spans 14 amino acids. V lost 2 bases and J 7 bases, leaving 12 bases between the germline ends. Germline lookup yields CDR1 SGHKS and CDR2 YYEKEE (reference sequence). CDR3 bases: TGTGCCAGCAGCTTCGGGGGGCGCGTTGAAAAACTGTTTTTT. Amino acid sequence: CASSFGGRVEKLFF.

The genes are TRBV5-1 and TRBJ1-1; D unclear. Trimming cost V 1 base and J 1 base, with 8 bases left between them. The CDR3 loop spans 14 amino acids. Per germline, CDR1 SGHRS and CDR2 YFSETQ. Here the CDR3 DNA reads TGCGCCAGCAGCTTGTCGATAGGGAACACTGAAGCTTTCTTT. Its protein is CASSLSIGNTEAFF.

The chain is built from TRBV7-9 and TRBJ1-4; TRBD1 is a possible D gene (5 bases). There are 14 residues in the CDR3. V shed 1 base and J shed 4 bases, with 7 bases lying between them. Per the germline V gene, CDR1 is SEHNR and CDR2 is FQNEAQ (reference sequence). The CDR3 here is CASSLVGDNEKLFF. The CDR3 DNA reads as TGTGCCAGCAGCTTAGTGGGGGATAATGAAAAACTGTTTTTT.

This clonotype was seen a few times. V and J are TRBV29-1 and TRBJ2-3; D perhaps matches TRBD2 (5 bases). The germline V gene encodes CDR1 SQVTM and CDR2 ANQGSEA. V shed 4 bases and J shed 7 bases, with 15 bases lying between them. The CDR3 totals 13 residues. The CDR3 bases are TGCAGCGTTGCGGGGATAGCTCGATATACGCAGTATTTT. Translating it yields CSVAGIARYTQYF.

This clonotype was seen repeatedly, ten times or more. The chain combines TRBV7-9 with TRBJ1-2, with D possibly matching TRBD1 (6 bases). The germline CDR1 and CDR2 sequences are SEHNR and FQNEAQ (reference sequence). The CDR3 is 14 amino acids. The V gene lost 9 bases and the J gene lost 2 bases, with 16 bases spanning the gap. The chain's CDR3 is CASTPGEGNYGYTF. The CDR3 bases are TGTGCCAGTACTCCAGGGGAGGGGAACTATGGCTACACCTTC.

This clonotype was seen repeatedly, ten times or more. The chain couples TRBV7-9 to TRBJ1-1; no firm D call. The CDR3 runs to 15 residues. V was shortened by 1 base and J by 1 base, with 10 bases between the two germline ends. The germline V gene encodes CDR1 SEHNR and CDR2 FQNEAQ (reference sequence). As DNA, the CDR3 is TGTGCCAGCAGCTTAGGCCCGCTAGGGAACACTGAAGCTTTCTTT. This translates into CASSLGPLGNTEAFF.

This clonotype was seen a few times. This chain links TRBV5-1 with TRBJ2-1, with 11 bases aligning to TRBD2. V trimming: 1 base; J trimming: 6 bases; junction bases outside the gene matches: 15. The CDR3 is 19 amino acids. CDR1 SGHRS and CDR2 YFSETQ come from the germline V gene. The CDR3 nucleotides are TGCGCCAGCAGCTTGTCCCGGCCTAGCGGGGGGACCTCAAGCAATGAGCAGTTCTTC. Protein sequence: CASSLSRPSGGTSSNEQFF.

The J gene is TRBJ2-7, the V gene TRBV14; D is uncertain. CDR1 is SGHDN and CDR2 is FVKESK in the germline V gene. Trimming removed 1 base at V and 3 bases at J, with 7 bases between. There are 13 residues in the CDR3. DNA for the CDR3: TGTGCCAGCAGCCAAGGAAACGGCTACGAGCAGTACGTC. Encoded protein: CASSQGNGYEQYV.

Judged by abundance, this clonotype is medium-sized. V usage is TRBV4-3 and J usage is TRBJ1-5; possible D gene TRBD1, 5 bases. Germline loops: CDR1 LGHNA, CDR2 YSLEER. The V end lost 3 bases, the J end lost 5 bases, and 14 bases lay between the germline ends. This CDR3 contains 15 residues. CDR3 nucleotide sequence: TGCGCCAGCAGCCAGTCCCGGTCAGGGCATCAGCCCCAGCATTTT. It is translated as CASSQSRSGHQPQHF.

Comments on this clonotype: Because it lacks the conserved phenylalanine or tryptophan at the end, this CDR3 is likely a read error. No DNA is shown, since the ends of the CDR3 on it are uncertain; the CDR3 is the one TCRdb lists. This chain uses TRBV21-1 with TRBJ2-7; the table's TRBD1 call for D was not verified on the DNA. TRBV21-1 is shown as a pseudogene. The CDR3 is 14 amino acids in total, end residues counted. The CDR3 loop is CASSMGAGCYEQYL.

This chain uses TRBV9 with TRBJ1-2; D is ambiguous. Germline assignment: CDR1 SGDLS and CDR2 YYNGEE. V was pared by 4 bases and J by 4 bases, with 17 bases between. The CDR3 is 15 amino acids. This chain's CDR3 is CASSTHGETGYGYTF. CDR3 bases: TGTGCCAGCAGCACCCACGGTGAGACGGGCTATGGCTACACCTTC.

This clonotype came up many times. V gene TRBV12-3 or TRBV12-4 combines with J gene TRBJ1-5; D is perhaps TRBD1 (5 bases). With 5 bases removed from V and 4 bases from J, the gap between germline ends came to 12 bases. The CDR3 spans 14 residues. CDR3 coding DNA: TGTGCCAGCAGTCAGGGTAGGGGAAATCAGCCCCAGCATTTT. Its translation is CASSQGRGNQPQHF.

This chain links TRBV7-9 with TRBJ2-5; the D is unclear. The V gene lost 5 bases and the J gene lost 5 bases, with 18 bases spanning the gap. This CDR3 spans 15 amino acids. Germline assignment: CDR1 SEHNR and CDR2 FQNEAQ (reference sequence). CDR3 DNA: TGTGCCAGCAGCGGTATTGGGCGGCCGATCGAGACCCAGTACTTC. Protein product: CASSGIGRPIETQYF.

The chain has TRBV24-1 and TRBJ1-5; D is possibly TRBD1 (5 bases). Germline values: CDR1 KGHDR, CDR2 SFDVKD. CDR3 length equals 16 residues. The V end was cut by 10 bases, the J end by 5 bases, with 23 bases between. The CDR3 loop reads CATLRKGRGPDQPQHF. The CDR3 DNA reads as TGTGCCACTCTTAGGAAGGGGCGAGGCCCCGATCAGCCCCAGCATTTT.

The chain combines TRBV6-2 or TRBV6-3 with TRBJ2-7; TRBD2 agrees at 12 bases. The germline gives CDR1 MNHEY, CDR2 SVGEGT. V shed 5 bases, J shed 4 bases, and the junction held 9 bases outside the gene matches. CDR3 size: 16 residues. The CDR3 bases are TGTGCCAGCAGTCCCCCTAGCGGGAGGGAGGCTTACGAGCAGTACTTC. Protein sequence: CASSPPSGREAYEQYF.